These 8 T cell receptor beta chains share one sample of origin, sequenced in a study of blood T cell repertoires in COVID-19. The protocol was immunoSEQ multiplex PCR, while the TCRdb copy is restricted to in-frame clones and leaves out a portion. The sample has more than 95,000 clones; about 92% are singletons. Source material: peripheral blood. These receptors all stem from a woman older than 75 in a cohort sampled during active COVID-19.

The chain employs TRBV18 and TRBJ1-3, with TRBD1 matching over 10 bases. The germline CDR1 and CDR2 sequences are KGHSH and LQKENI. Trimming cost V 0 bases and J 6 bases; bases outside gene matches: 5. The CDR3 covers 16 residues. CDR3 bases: TGTGCCAGCTCACCACCGGGACAGGGGTTCAAAAACACCATATATTTT. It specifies CASSPPGQGFKNTIYF.

CDR3 coding DNA: TGTGCCAGCAGCCTTAGCCCCAGCGGGGTCACCGGGGAGCTGTTTTTT. Its protein is CASSLSPSGVTGELFF. V and J are TRBV7-2 and TRBJ2-2, with 7 bases identical to TRBD2. V lost 5 bases and J lost 4; bases outside the gene matches: 10. The V gene's germline CDR1 is SGHTA and CDR2 FQGNSA. The CDR3 runs to 16 residues.

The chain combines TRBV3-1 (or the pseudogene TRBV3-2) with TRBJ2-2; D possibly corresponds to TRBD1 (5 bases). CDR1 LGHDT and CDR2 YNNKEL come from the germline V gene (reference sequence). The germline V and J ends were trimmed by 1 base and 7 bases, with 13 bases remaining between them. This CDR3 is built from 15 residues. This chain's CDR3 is CASSQGLAGIGELFF. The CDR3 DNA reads TGTGCCAGCAGCCAAGGTTTGGCAGGGATCGGGGAGCTGTTTTTT.

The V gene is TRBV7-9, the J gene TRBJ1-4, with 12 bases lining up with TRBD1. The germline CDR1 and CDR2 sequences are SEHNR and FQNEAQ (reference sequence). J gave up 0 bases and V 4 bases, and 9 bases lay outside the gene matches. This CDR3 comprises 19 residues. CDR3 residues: CASSSAGTGGIATNEKLFF. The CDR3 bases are TGTGCCAGCAGCTCAGCCGGGACAGGGGGCATCGCAACTAATGAAAAACTGTTTTTT.

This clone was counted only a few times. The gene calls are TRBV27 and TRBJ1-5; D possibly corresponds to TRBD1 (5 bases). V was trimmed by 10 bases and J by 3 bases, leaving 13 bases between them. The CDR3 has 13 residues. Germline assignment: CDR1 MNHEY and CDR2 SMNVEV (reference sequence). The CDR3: CATGGEVNQPQHF. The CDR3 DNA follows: TGTGCCACCGGGGGAGAGGTCAATCAGCCCCAGCATTTT.

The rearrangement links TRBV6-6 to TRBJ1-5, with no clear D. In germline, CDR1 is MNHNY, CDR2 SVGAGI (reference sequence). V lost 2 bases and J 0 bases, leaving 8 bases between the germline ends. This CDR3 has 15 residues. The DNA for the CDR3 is TGTGCCAGCAGTTACGGCAGGTATAGCAATCAGCCCCAGCATTTT. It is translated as CASSYGRYSNQPQHF.

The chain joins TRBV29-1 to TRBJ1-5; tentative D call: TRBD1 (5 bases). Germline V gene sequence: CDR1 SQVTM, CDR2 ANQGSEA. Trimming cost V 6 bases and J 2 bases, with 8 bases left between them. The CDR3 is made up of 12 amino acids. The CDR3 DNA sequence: TGCAGCGTACAACAGGGCAATCAGCCCCAGCATTTT. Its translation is CSVQQGNQPQHF.

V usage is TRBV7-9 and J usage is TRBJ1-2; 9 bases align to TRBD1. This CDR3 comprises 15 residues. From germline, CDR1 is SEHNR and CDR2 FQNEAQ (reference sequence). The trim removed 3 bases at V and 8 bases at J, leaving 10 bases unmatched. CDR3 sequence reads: CASSFTGGANVGYTF. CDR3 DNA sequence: TGTGCCAGCAGCTTTACAGGGGGCGCGAACGTGGGCTACACCTTC.